One and the same sample provided the 5 T cell receptor beta chains below, sequenced in a study of T cell clones after liver transplantation. Data came from immunoSEQ multiplex PCR; TCRdb stores just in-frame clones and leaves some out. The repertoire holds 51,000 or so clones, less than 90% seen once, with over 13% in the top ten. Material: CD8+ T cells from blood, obtained 12 months after liver transplant. The receptor set was obtained from a human patient who received a liver transplant. Some T cells may be the graft donor's.

The CDR3 nucleotides are TGCGCCAGCAGTGACTGGGGGCCGTCCTCTGGGGCCAACGTCCTGACTTTC. Amino acid sequence: CASSDWGPSSGANVLTF. The V and J genes are TRBV10-1 and TRBJ2-6; tentatively, D is TRBD1 (6 bases). CDR3 length: 17 amino acids. The germline CDR1 and CDR2 sequences are WNHNN and SYGVQD (reference sequence). Trimming left V 3 bases short and J 0 bases short, with 12 bases between.

The chain employs TRBV28 and TRBJ2-7; D not resolved. Trimming stripped 2 bases from V and 2 bases from J, with 4 bases between. The CDR3 has 12 amino acids. Per the germline V gene, CDR1 is MDHEN and CDR2 is SYDVKM. Here the CDR3 reads CASSLEAYEQYF. CDR3 in DNA: TGTGCCAGCAGTTTAGAGGCCTACGAGCAGTACTTC.

The chain is built from TRBV28 and TRBJ2-3; 8 bases are a match to TRBD2. Germline-derived CDR1 and CDR2 are MDHEN and SYDVKM. This CDR3 is 14 amino acids long. J gave up 3 bases and V 7 bases, and 6 bases lay outside the gene matches. For the CDR3, the DNA is TGTGCCAGCATTACTAGCGGTTCTACAGATACGCAGTATTTT. It translates to CASITSGSTDTQYF.

A single count supports this clone. The genes are TRBV27 and TRBJ2-1; tentative D call: TRBD2 (6 bases). The CDR3 sequence is 11 residues long. Germline-derived CDR1 and CDR2 are MNHEY and SMNVEV (reference sequence). Trimming removed 6 bases at V and 10 bases at J, with 10 bases between. The CDR3 loop is CASRSAGEQFF. The DNA of the CDR3 is TGTGCCAGCAGATCGGCGGGGGAGCAGTTCTTC.

The chain joins TRBV15 to TRBJ2-3; tentatively, D is TRBD2 (5 bases). Per germline, CDR1 LNHNV and CDR2 YYDKDF (reference sequence). Between the trimmed V and J ends, which lost 1 base and 5 bases, there was a span of 10 bases. CDR3 length equals 14 residues. CDR3 sequence (DNA): TGTGCCACCAGCAGAGCGGGGTCGGGAGATACGCAGTATTTT. Residues: CATSRAGSGDTQYF.